A single sample is the source of the 17 T cell receptor beta chains below, sequenced in a study of cytomegalovirus exposure and HLA in healthy donors. PCR employed 60 Vbeta and 13 Jbeta primers. TCRdb's table, derived via immunoSEQ multiplex PCR, lists solely in-frame clones and lacks some. The sample lists some 140,000 clones; 79% were seen once. Sequencing was carried out using PBMCs. Receptors originate from a young man in good health and CMV-seronegative.

The CDR3 reads CASSWTGAGDSPLHF. The CDR3 DNA is TGTGCCAGCAGCTGGACAGGGGCTGGGGATTCACCCCTCCACTTT. The V gene is TRBV5-5, the J gene TRBJ1-6; 9 bases map to TRBD1. The junction had 6 bases not matched to a gene; V was cut back by 3 bases and J by 8 bases. Germline V CDR1 and CDR2: SGHKS, YYEKEE (reference sequence). The CDR3 runs 15 residues.

The J gene is TRBJ2-3, the V gene TRBV4-3; 11 nucleotides line up with TRBD2. The trim removed 4 bases at V and 6 bases at J, leaving 3 bases unmatched. CDR1 and CDR2 from the germline V gene are LGHNA and YSLEER. This CDR3 has 14 amino acids. The DNA for the CDR3 is TGCGCCAGCAGCCCCCGACTAGCGGGGGATACGCAGTATTTT. Encoded protein: CASSPRLAGDTQYF.

J is TRBJ1-2 and V is TRBV18, with a weak D call TRBD1 (6 bases). Trimming shortened V by 6 bases and J by 0 bases, and 14 bases separated the two germline ends. The CDR3 length is 15 residues. Germline values: CDR1 KGHSH, CDR2 LQKENI. CDR3 nucleotides: TGTGCCAGCTCTCCTCCAGGGGCTACTAACTATGGCTACACCTTC. It encodes CASSPPGATNYGYTF.

The chain recombines TRBV7-2 with TRBJ2-7; D is ambiguous. CDR1 and CDR2 (germline): SGHTA, FQGNSA. The CDR3 covers 14 residues. The germline V and J ends were trimmed by 4 bases and 3 bases, with 13 bases remaining between them. CDR3 DNA: TGTGCCAGCAGCTCCCGTTATGAGAACTACGAGCAGTACTTC. Its translation is CASSSRYENYEQYF.

The chain has TRBV6-5 and TRBJ1-1; the match to TRBD1 covers 7 bases. This CDR3 is built from 12 residues. Per the germline V gene, CDR1 is MNHEY and CDR2 is SVGAGI. V lost 6 bases to trimming and J lost 6 bases; unmatched junction nucleotides: 4. The CDR3 sequence: CASSYDRAEAFF. The CDR3 DNA sequence: TGTGCCAGCAGCTACGACAGGGCTGAAGCTTTCTTT.

This clone was detected once. The rearrangement joins TRBV4-3 to TRBJ2-5, with D hard to call. Looked up from germline, CDR1 is LGHNA and CDR2 is YSLEER. There are 15 residues in the CDR3. Deletions cut 4 bases from V and 7 bases from J, with 19 bases between. The CDR3 sequence is CASSRTAKSVSTQYF. The DNA for the CDR3 is TGCGCCAGCAGCCGAACCGCGAAGAGCGTTTCGACCCAGTACTTC.

The chain joins TRBV10-3 to TRBJ1-1; the D gene is possibly TRBD1 (5 bases). Trimming left V 3 bases short and J 2 bases short, with 22 bases between. The CDR3 loop spans 18 amino acids. The germline CDR1 and CDR2 sequences are ENHRY and SYGVKD. The CDR3 DNA reads as TGTGCCATCAGTGACCCCCCCGGCGCAGACAGACCAAACACTGAAGCTTTCTTT. Translating gives CAISDPPGADRPNTEAFF.

The V call is TRBV6-1, the J call TRBJ1-5; possible D gene TRBD1, 6 bases. The CDR3 extends over 13 amino acids. Looked up from germline, CDR1 is MNHNS and CDR2 is SASEGT. V was trimmed by 4 bases and J by 4 bases, leaving 8 bases between them. CDR3 loop: CASSGDKNQPQHF. CDR3 in DNA: TGTGCCAGCAGTGGGGACAAAAATCAGCCCCAGCATTTT.

The gene calls are TRBV5-5 and TRBJ2-1, with 10 bases fitting TRBD1. The germline gives CDR1 SGHKS, CDR2 YYEKEE (reference sequence). This CDR3 has 15 residues. With V trimmed by 5 bases and J by 9 bases, 11 bases remained unmatched. CDR3 loop: CASSWDRGNGGEQFF. CDR3 sequence (DNA): TGTGCCAGCAGTTGGGACAGGGGTAACGGGGGTGAGCAGTTCTTC.

The chain joins TRBV15 to TRBJ1-2; D might be TRBD1 (5 bases). CDR1 is LNHNV, CDR2 YYDKDF, per germline (reference sequence). V lost 0 bases, J lost 8 bases, and 10 bases lay in between. The CDR3 contains 13 residues. In DNA, the CDR3 is TGTGCCACCAGCAGAGATCCGTCAGGGGGCTACACCTTC. It translates to CATSRDPSGGYTF.

The rearrangement joins TRBV5-1 to TRBJ2-5; a possible D gene is TRBD1 (6 bases). The germline CDR1 and CDR2 sequences are SGHRS and YFSETQ. V was shortened by 1 base and J by 5 bases, with 9 bases between the two germline ends. The length of the CDR3 is 13 residues. CDR3 protein: CASSLTGPETQYF. The CDR3 DNA follows: TGCGCCAGCAGCTTGACAGGGCCGGAGACCCAGTACTTC.

The chain employs TRBV18 and TRBJ2-7; D uncertain. The CDR3 runs to 13 residues. V was shortened by 3 bases and J by 3 bases, with 9 bases between the two germline ends. Looked up from germline, CDR1 is KGHSH and CDR2 is LQKENI. CDR3 in DNA: TGTGCCAGCTCACCCCGTACGGGCTACGAGCAGTACTTC. Its translation is CASSPRTGYEQYF.

This clone was detected a few times. This chain joins TRBV5-4 and TRBJ2-2; tentative D call: TRBD2 (5 bases). Trimming pared 0 bases from V and 3 bases from J, leaving 9 bases between. Germline V gene data show CDR1 as SGHNT and CDR2 as YYREEE (reference sequence). The CDR3 loop spans 15 amino acids. In nucleotides, the CDR3 is TGTGCCAGCAGCTTGGCTGGGAGCCACACCGGGGAGCTGTTTTTT. Its protein product is CASSLAGSHTGELFF. The complete variable domain, with remaining parts taken from reference TRBV5-4 and TRBJ2-2, reads ETGVTQSPTHLIKTRGQQVTLRCSSQSGHNTVSWYQQALGQGPQFIFQYYREEENGRGNFPPRFSGLQFPNYSSELNVNALELDDSALYLCASSLAGSHTGELFFGEGSRLTVL.

The chain combines TRBV7-9 with TRBJ2-2; perhaps TRBD1 as D (5 bases). There are 15 residues in the CDR3. CDR1 is SEHNR and CDR2 is FQNEAQ in the germline V gene (reference sequence). V was trimmed by 5 bases and J by 9 bases, leaving 19 bases between them. The CDR3 region is CASSPPAGHRRELFF. The CDR3 nucleotides read TGTGCCAGCAGCCCCCCGGCAGGGCATAGGAGGGAGCTGTTTTTT.

This clone was detected only once. The chain combines TRBV2 with TRBJ2-5; 11 nucleotides agree with TRBD1. V was clipped by 3 bases and J by 0 bases; unmatched bases: 3. The CDR3 sequence is 16 residues long. CDR1 SNHLY and CDR2 FYNNEI come from the germline V gene. DNA for the CDR3: TGTGCCAGCAGTGACGGGACAGGGGGGTACCAAGAGACCCAGTACTTC. This encodes CASSDGTGGYQETQYF. Together with reference TRBV2 and TRBJ2-5, the CDR3 gives the full variable domain: EPEVTQTPSHQVTQMGQEVILRCVPISNHLYFYWYRQILGQKVEFLVSFYNNEISEKSEIFDDQFSVERPDGSNFTLKIRSTKLEDSAMYFCASSDGTGGYQETQYFGPGTRLLVL.

The rearrangement links TRBV7-2 to TRBJ2-2; tentative D call: TRBD1 (6 bases). CDR1 SGHTA and CDR2 FQGNSA come from the germline V gene. V was trimmed by 3 bases and J by 1 base, leaving 9 bases between them. The CDR3 is 15 residues long. Here the CDR3 reads CASSFRGQNTGELFF. The CDR3 region has the DNA TGTGCCAGCAGCTTTCGGGGACAGAACACCGGGGAGCTGTTTTTT.

The V gene is TRBV19, the J gene TRBJ2-1, with 11 bases identical to TRBD1. CDR3 size: 14 residues. V lost 5 bases and J lost 8; bases outside the gene matches: 5. Germline CDR1 and CDR2: LNHDA and SQIVND (reference sequence). In DNA, the CDR3 is TGTGCCAGTAGTTTGGACAGGGGGCGCGATGAGCAGTTCTTC. Its protein is CASSLDRGRDEQFF.